This note documents a single T cell receptor beta chain sequence. This specimen comes from a study of control samples from healthy donors and cancer patients. Clones were sequenced by immunoSEQ multiplex PCR, and TCRdb holds only the in-frame ones, with some missing. Seen here are more than 70,000 clones, approximately 94% observed once, and the top ten hold about 2.7%. The CDR3 is made up of 14 amino acids. Germline CDR1 is SGHTA and CDR2 is FQGNSA. Deletions cut 0 bases from V and 8 bases from J, with 13 bases between. The rearrangement uses TRBV7-2 and TRBJ1-1; D not resolved. The sequence came from a woman aged 30 to 39 in good health. The source material was blood. Here the CDR3 DNA reads TGTGCCAGCAGCTTAGCGTCCCACTCGGACGAAGCTTTCTTT. This codes for CASSLASHSDEAFF. Filled out from reference TRBV7-2 and TRBJ1-1, the complete variable domain reads GAGVSQSPSNKVTEKGKDVELRCDPISGHTALYWYRQSLGQGLEFLIYFQGNSAPDKSGLPSDRFSAERTGGSVSTLTIQRTQQEDSAVYLCASSLASHSDEAFFGQGTRLTVV.